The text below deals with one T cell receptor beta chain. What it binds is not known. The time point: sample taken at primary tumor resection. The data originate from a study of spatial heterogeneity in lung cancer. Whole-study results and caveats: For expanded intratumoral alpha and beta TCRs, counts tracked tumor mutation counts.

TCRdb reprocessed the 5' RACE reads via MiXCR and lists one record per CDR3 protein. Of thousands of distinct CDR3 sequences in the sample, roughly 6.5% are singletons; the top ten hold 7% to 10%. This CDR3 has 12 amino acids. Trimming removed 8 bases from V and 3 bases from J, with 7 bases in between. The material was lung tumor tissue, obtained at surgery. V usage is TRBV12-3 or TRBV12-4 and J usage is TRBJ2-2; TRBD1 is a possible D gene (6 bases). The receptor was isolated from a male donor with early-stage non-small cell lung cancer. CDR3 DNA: TGTGCCAGCCAGGGGTACACCGGGGAGCTGTTTTTT. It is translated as CASQGYTGELFF.